This T cell receptor beta chain was captured in a study of PD-1 blockade in classical Hodgkin lymphoma. Documented time point: cycle 4 day 1 (C4D1), after 6 weeks of nivolumab. Each patient's relapse followed autologous stem cell transplantation, and brentuximab vedotin exposure varied. The CDR3 runs to 15 residues. Per germline, CDR1 GTSNPN and CDR2 SVGIG (reference sequence). The V end was cut by 1 base, the J end by 4 bases, with 16 bases between. TCRdb's copy holds only in-frame clones and misses some; the assay was immunoSEQ multiplex PCR. In the table there are some 93,000 clones, just under 80% of which are singletons.

The sample in question was peripheral blood mononuclear cells (PBMCs), obtained before the fourth cycle of nivolumab. The V and J genes are TRBV30 and TRBJ2-5, with D possibly TRBD1 on 5 matching bases. This receptor was obtained from a human donor with classical Hodgkin lymphoma. The DNA of the CDR3 is TGTGCCTGGAGTGCCACCCGGCGGACATTAGAGACCCAGTACTTC. This encodes CAWSATRRTLETQYF.